These 21 T cell receptor beta chains were sequenced from one sample in a study of blood T cells in healthy people across ages. Using a J-beta primer mix together with a sample-barcoded 5' primer, a second PCR was run for roughly 7 to 12 cycles. TCRdb processed the 5' RACE reads anew with MiXCR; each CDR3 protein has one entry. The sample yields 650,000 to 900,000 distinct CDR3 sequences, approximately 65% seen once. Sequencing was done on a sample of blood. Receptors originate from a man aged 25-45 years in good health.

This clonotype showed up just a few times. The chain joins TRBV4-2 to TRBJ2-3, with TRBD2 as a possible D gene (5 bases). Germline lookup yields CDR1 LGHNA and CDR2 YNFKEQ. The CDR3 has 15 residues. V lost 2 bases and J 6 bases, leaving 15 bases between the germline ends. Here the CDR3 DNA reads TGTGCCAGCAGCCAATATCGGGAAGTGTCGGATACGCAGTATTTT. It yields the protein CASSQYREVSDTQYF.

This clonotype was counted between two and nine times. The chain uses TRBV6-1 and TRBJ2-5; D is perhaps TRBD1 (5 bases). V was shortened by 7 bases and J by 4 bases, with 10 bases between the two germline ends. The CDR3 spans 12 residues. Germline V CDR1 and CDR2: MNHNS, SASEGT. In DNA form, the CDR3 reads TGTGCCAGCACTCAGGGCTTAGAGACCCAGTACTTC. It is translated as CASTQGLETQYF.

The genes are TRBV20-1 and TRBJ2-5; D uncertain. The J call is in doubt because the DNA end fits TRBJ2-7 better. Germline values: CDR1 DFQATT, CDR2 SNEGSKA (reference sequence). The CDR3 runs 11 residues. This CDR3 reads CSALLGYEQYF. In DNA form, the CDR3 reads TGCAGTGCTCTGCTCGGATACGAGCAGTACTTC.

The CDR3 loop reads CASSRQGLGQETQYF. CDR3 DNA: TGTGCCAGCAGCCGACAGGGACTGGGTCAAGAGACCCAGTACTTC. The V and J genes are TRBV11-2 and TRBJ2-5, with D tentatively TRBD1 (7 bases). CDR1 is SGHAT and CDR2 is FQNNGV in the germline V gene. V lost 5 bases and J 2 bases, leaving 15 bases between the germline ends. The CDR3 contains 15 residues.

The chain joins TRBV6-2 or TRBV6-3 to TRBJ1-1; D is uncertain. Trimming left V 0 bases short and J 1 base short, with 9 bases between. Germline V gives CDR1 MNHEY, CDR2 SVGEGT. The CDR3 length is 15 residues. The CDR3: CASSYSPSWNTEAFF. In nucleotides, the CDR3 is TGTGCCAGCAGTTACTCCCCCAGCTGGAACACTGAAGCTTTCTTT.

The chain is built from TRBV10-3 and TRBJ2-3; TRBD2 matches at 12 bases. The junction had 6 bases not matched to a gene; V was cut back by 6 bases and J by 5 bases. The CDR3 consists of 15 residues. CDR1 and CDR2 from the germline V gene are ENHRY and SYGVKD. CDR3: CAISSSGGAEDTQYF. The CDR3 nucleotides are TGTGCCATCAGCTCTAGCGGGGGGGCCGAAGATACGCAGTATTTT.

CDR3 in DNA: TGTGCCAGCAGACAAGACCACTACGAGCAGTACTTC. It codes for CASRQDHYEQYF. The rearrangement uses TRBV6-4 and TRBJ2-7; D call uncertain. The germline gives CDR1 MRHNA, CDR2 SNTAGT. The V end lost 6 bases, the J end lost 3 bases, and 9 bases lay between the germline ends. The CDR3 loop spans 12 amino acids.

The CDR3 here is CSVESPSGQGLNGYTF. The CDR3 DNA reads as TGCAGCGTTGAATCCCCATCGGGACAGGGGCTCAATGGCTACACCTTC. The chain combines TRBV29-1 with TRBJ1-2; 10 nucleotides agree with TRBD1. The CDR3 runs 16 residues. The ends lost 2 bases at V and 6 bases at J; junction bases unmatched: 12. Germline CDR1 is SQVTM and CDR2 is ANQGSEA.

The gene calls are TRBV7-3 and TRBJ2-1; D remains ambiguous. CDR3 length equals 16 residues. Trimming stripped 5 bases from V and 6 bases from J, with 20 bases between. Germline-derived CDR1 and CDR2 are SGHTA and FQGTGA. The CDR3 protein is CASSDNRAGNLNEQFF. The CDR3 DNA sequence: TGTGCCAGCAGCGACAACCGGGCCGGAAACCTCAATGAGCAGTTCTTC.

V and J are TRBV4-3 and TRBJ1-2, with D tentatively TRBD1 (5 bases). CDR1 and CDR2 (germline): LGHNA, YSLEER. V lost 0 bases and J 4 bases, leaving 18 bases between the germline ends. The CDR3 is made up of 17 amino acids. In nucleotides, the CDR3 is TGCGCCAGCAGCCAAGATCTTTTGGGGGAGGAAGGCTATGGCTACACCTTC. This codes for CASSQDLLGEEGYGYTF.

The V call is TRBV10-3, the J call TRBJ2-2, with 10 bases matching TRBD1. Germline-derived CDR1 and CDR2 are ENHRY and SYGVKD. The CDR3 runs 17 residues. The V gene end was trimmed by 3 bases and the J gene end by 4 bases; junction bases not matched to a gene: 8. Written as DNA, the CDR3 is TGTGCCATCAGTGATGATCTCGGGACAGGGGTCACCGGGGAGCTGTTTTTT. This codes for CAISDDLGTGVTGELFF.

In this sample, this clonotype turned up a few times. This chain connects TRBV28 to TRBJ1-2; the D is unclear. Germline lookup yields CDR1 MDHEN and CDR2 SYDVKM. CDR3 size: 12 residues. Trimming took 5 bases from V and 0 from J, leaving 4 bases between them. The CDR3, as DNA: TGTGCCAGCAGTATCTCTAACTATGGCTACACCTTC. Translated: CASSISNYGYTF.

V gene TRBV14 combines with J gene TRBJ2-3, with D perhaps matching TRBD2 (5 bases). V lost 2 bases to trimming and J lost 0 bases, with 12 bases between them. The CDR3 is made up of 16 amino acids. CDR1 is SGHDN and CDR2 is FVKESK in the germline V gene. In DNA, the CDR3 is TGTGCCAGCAGCCAATCGCGGGTATCTAGCACAGATACGCAGTATTTT. It yields the protein CASSQSRVSSTDTQYF. Together with reference TRBV14 and TRBJ2-3, the CDR3 gives the full variable domain: EAGVTQFPSHSVIEKGQTVTLRCDPISGHDNLYWYRRVMGKEIKFLLHFVKESKQDESGMPNNRFLAERTGGTYSTLKVQPAELEDSGVYFCASSQSRVSSTDTQYFGPGTRLTVL.

The V call is TRBV7-2, the J call TRBJ1-1, with D possibly TRBD1 on 5 matching bases. Deletions cut 4 bases from V and 1 base from J, with 13 bases between. The CDR3 is 15 residues long. Germline values: CDR1 SGHTA, CDR2 FQGNSA. The CDR3 DNA is TGTGCCAGCAGCTCACCGGGACCTAAGAACACTGAAGCTTTCTTT. Translated, it gives CASSSPGPKNTEAFF.

V gene TRBV5-1 combines with J gene TRBJ2-1; 8 bases map to TRBD1. The CDR3 runs to 14 residues. V dropped 4 bases and J dropped 15; count of bases not matched to a gene: 15. From germline, CDR1 is SGHRS and CDR2 YFSETQ. This CDR3 is CASSVTGTGSLLFF. The CDR3 bases are TGCGCCAGCAGCGTAACAGGGACAGGTAGCCTATTGTTCTTC. Full variable domain (outside the CDR3, taken from reference TRBV5-1 and TRBJ2-1): KAGVTQTPRYLIKTRGQQVTLSCSPISGHRSVSWYQQTPGQGLQFLFEYFSETQRNKGNFPGRFSGRQFSNSRSEMNVSTLELGDSALYLCASSVTGTGSLLFFGPGTRLTVL.

The J gene is TRBJ2-3, the V gene TRBV14; 7 nucleotides align to TRBD2. Trimming took 4 bases from V and 0 from J; bases not matched to a gene: 7. The CDR3 has 16 residues. Germline-derived CDR1 and CDR2 are SGHDN and FVKESK. CDR3: CASSLLGGFSTDTQYF. CDR3 bases: TGTGCCAGCAGCCTTCTCGGGGGGTTTAGCACAGATACGCAGTATTTT.

There are many counts of this clonotype. The chain joins TRBV10-2 to TRBJ2-5; TRBD2 matches at 12 bases. The CDR3 extends over 15 amino acids. The V and J ends lost 8 bases and 4 bases, in that order; junction bases with no gene match: 8. From germline, CDR1 is WSHSY and CDR2 SAAADI. The CDR3 coding sequence is TGCGCCAGCGGACCTAGCGGGGGGGCCCTAGAGACCCAGTACTTC. Translated: CASGPSGGALETQYF.

This clonotype was seen once. The V and J genes are TRBV15 and TRBJ2-4, with no clear D. CDR3 length: 13 residues. V was shortened by 3 bases and J by 13 bases, with 16 bases between the two germline ends. Per germline, CDR1 LNHNV and CDR2 YYDKDF (reference sequence). The CDR3 reads CATSRATSYEQYF. DNA for the CDR3: TGTGCCACCAGCAGGGCTACCTCTTACGAACAGTACTTC.

The sample holds one count of this clonotype. The chain couples TRBV3-1 to TRBJ2-1, with TRBD2 matching over 16 bases. The germline V gene encodes CDR1 LGHDT and CDR2 YNNKEL (reference sequence). This CDR3 region has 20 residues. V was pared by 2 bases and J by 12 bases, with 19 bases of the junction left unmatched. CDR3 in amino acids: CASSQTTGLAGGMRSVVQFF. DNA for the CDR3: TGTGCCAGCAGCCAAACCACGGGACTAGCGGGGGGGATGAGGTCGGTTGTGCAGTTCTTC.

This clonotype was detected once. The gene calls are TRBV18 and TRBJ2-1, with D uncertain. Looked up from germline, CDR1 is KGHSH and CDR2 is LQKENI. Trimming pared 6 bases from V and 3 bases from J, leaving 9 bases between. This CDR3 is built from 13 residues. The DNA for the CDR3 is TGTGCCAGCTCCACCTCGGACTACAATGAGCAGTTCTTC. It is translated as CASSTSDYNEQFF. Variable domain in full (rest from reference TRBV18 and TRBJ2-1): NAGVMQNPRHLVRRRGQEARLRCSPMKGHSHVYWYRQLPEEGLKFMVYLQKENIIDESGMPKERFSAEFPKEGPSILRIQQVVRGDSAAYFCASSTSDYNEQFFGPGTRLTVL.

The chain links TRBV12-3 or TRBV12-4 to TRBJ2-7; D might be TRBD1 or TRBD2, each matching 5 bases. There are 12 residues in the CDR3. Trimming shortened V by 3 bases and J by 6 bases, and 9 bases separated the two germline ends. The CDR3 loop reads CASSFGGREQYF. The CDR3, as DNA: TGTGCCAGCAGTTTTGGGGGACGCGAGCAGTACTTC.